The 21 T cell receptor beta chains given below trace back to one sample, sequenced in a study of post-analysis software for immune sequencing data. Points from the study as a whole: TRBV segments more frequent in patients than in controls numbered roughly 5 and included TRBV5-6, TRBV5-1 and TRBV20-1.

Their specific antigens are unknown. Unique molecular identifiers featured in each of the TCR beta cDNA libraries. MiXCR was run by TCRdb on the PCR reads, yielding one entry per CDR3 protein. Found here are under 900,000 distinct CDR3 sequences, approximately 53% of them singletons; the top ten hold 4% to 5.5%. Sample: blood. All receptors come from a girl between 10 and 17 years old with multiple sclerosis.

This rearrangement joins TRBV5-1 to TRBJ2-1; possible D gene TRBD2, 6 bases. This CDR3 comprises 16 residues. With 3 bases removed from V and 2 bases from J, the gap between germline ends came to 15 bases. Germline-derived CDR1 and CDR2 are SGHRS and YFSETQ. This chain's CDR3 is CASSSGISGPYNEQFF. In DNA form, the CDR3 reads TGCGCCAGCAGCTCTGGGATTAGCGGACCCTACAATGAGCAGTTCTTC.

V and J are TRBV5-1 and TRBJ2-5; perhaps TRBD1 as D (7 bases). CDR1 and CDR2 from the germline V gene are SGHRS and YFSETQ. The ends were cut back, 4 bases at V and 1 base at J, with 17 bases in the middle. The CDR3 is made up of 16 amino acids. CDR3: CASSAGRRDSQETQYF. CDR3 DNA sequence: TGCGCCAGCAGCGCGGGACGCAGGGACAGCCAAGAGACCCAGTACTTC.

There are a few counts of this clonotype. CDR3 amino acids: CSARATSGRFKETQYF. The CDR3 bases are TGCAGTGCTAGAGCAACTAGCGGGAGGTTTAAAGAGACCCAGTACTTC. The rearrangement uses TRBV20-1 and TRBJ2-5, with 12 positions matching TRBD2. Germline V gives CDR1 DFQATT, CDR2 SNEGSKA (reference sequence). Trimming at V came to 1 base and at J to 3 bases, leaving 6 bases not matched to a gene. CDR3 length equals 16 residues.

The genes are TRBV4-1 and TRBJ2-3; 8 bases are a match to TRBD1. Germline-derived CDR1 and CDR2 are MGHRA and YSYEKL. V lost 3 bases, J lost 6 bases, and 17 bases stayed unmatched. The CDR3 sequence is 18 residues long. DNA for the CDR3: TGCGCCAGCAGCCAGATTCAAGGACAGGGCTTGGGCCAGGATACGCAGTATTTT. Translated: CASSQIQGQGLGQDTQYF.

This chain joins TRBV21-1 and TRBJ1-1; the DNA was not used to check the table's D call, TRBD1. TRBV21-1 is deemed a pseudogene. The length of the CDR3 is 17 residues. This CDR3 is CASSTPGPRPNHTEAFF. The CDR3 bases are TGTGCCAGCAGCACTCCAGGCCCCCGGCCCAATCACACTGAAGCTTTCTTT.

The J gene is TRBJ2-7, the V gene TRBV29-1, with TRBD1 matching over 11 bases. Unmatched junction bases numbered 6, after V lost 5 bases and J lost 6 bases. CDR3 size: 13 residues. In germline, CDR1 is SQVTM, CDR2 ANQGSEA. CDR3 loop: CSVMDRGQSEQYF. In DNA, the CDR3 is TGCAGCGTTATGGACAGGGGGCAAAGCGAGCAGTACTTC.

This clonotype was observed a few times. The gene calls are TRBV6-5 and TRBJ1-5, with 8 nucleotides matching TRBD1. This CDR3 has 15 amino acids. The ends lost 4 bases at V and 3 bases at J; junction bases unmatched: 5. Germline V gives CDR1 MNHEY, CDR2 SVGAGI. The CDR3 protein is CASSSGQGYNQPQHF. CDR3 nucleotide sequence: TGTGCCAGCAGTTCTGGACAGGGTTACAATCAGCCCCAGCATTTT.

V is TRBV19 and J is TRBJ2-3, with 7 bases matching TRBD1. The V gene's germline CDR1 is LNHDA and CDR2 SQIVND (reference sequence). The CDR3 contains 18 residues. Germline trimming cut 7 bases from V and 2 bases from J; bases unmatched to any gene: 18. The CDR3: CASMPFDRAQSITDTQYF. CDR3 nucleotides: TGTGCCAGTATGCCCTTTGACAGGGCCCAATCCATCACAGATACGCAGTATTTT.

This clonotype was seen only a few times. This chain links TRBV6-5 with TRBJ1-2; tentatively, D is TRBD1 (6 bases). The germline CDR1 and CDR2 sequences are MNHEY and SVGAGI. V lost 2 bases and J lost 7, with 11 bases in between. CDR3 size: 13 residues. The DNA of the CDR3 is TGTGCCAGCAGTTACAGGACAGATGGTGGCTACACCTTC. This encodes CASSYRTDGGYTF.

This chain uses TRBV12-3 or TRBV12-4 with TRBJ1-6; tentatively, D is TRBD1 (6 bases). The V and J ends lost 6 bases and 3 bases respectively, with 12 bases between them. The CDR3 runs to 15 residues. The CDR3 DNA follows: TGTGCCAGCAGATCGGGGGCCGGCTATAATTCACCCCTCCACTTT. Translated, it gives CASRSGAGYNSPLHF.

This clonotype came up a few times. This chain connects TRBV12-3 or TRBV12-4 to TRBJ1-1; D not certain. The CDR3 runs to 12 residues. V was clipped by 9 bases and J by 3 bases, with 11 bases between them. For the CDR3, the DNA is TGTGCCAGTCAGAATGGATACACTGAAGCTTTCTTT. Translated, it gives CASQNGYTEAFF.

This clonotype has only a few counts. The chain is built from TRBV29-1 and TRBJ2-1, with D hard to call. Trimming cost V 7 bases and J 10 bases, with 17 bases left between them. Germline loops: CDR1 SQVTM, CDR2 ANQGSEA. The CDR3 loop spans 12 amino acids. The CDR3 here is CSAQATGKEQFF. CDR3 nucleotide sequence: TGCAGCGCCCAAGCGACGGGTAAGGAGCAGTTCTTC.

This sequence joins TRBV14 and TRBJ1-1, with TRBD1 matching 7 bases. The CDR3 contains 15 residues. CDR1 and CDR2 from the germline V gene are SGHDN and FVKESK. V lost 5 bases to trimming and J lost 0 bases; unmatched junction nucleotides: 6. DNA of the CDR3: TGTGCCAGCAGCTGGGACAGACATTTGAACACTGAAGCTTTCTTT. Its protein is CASSWDRHLNTEAFF.

J is TRBJ2-1 and V is TRBV7-9; 7 bases fit TRBD1. The CDR3 spans 14 residues. Germline V CDR1 and CDR2: SEHNR, FQNEAQ (reference sequence). The V segment lost 3 bases and the J segment 13 bases; nucleotides outside the gene matches: 12. CDR3 sequence (DNA): TGTGCCAGCAGCTTCGGAACAACAGGGGAGTCCCAGTTCTTC. Protein product: CASSFGTTGESQFF.

The chain joins TRBV20-1 to TRBJ2-1; 15 positions agree with TRBD2. The junction had 11 bases not matched to a gene; V was cut back by 5 bases and J by 0 bases. Germline CDR1 reads DFQATT; CDR2 reads SNEGSKA (reference sequence). This CDR3 has 19 residues. In DNA, the CDR3 is TGCAGTGCTTCCACGAACCCGGGACTAGCGGGGGGCTCCTACAATGAGCAGTTCTTC. Protein: CSASTNPGLAGGSYNEQFF.

This chain uses TRBV23-1 with TRBJ2-7, with a possible D match to TRBD1 (6 bases). TRBV23-1 is placed among ORFs of uncertain function. V was shortened by 6 bases and J by 3 bases, with 15 bases between the two germline ends. The CDR3 contains 14 residues. The CDR3 here is CASRRTQGGYEQYF. The CDR3 DNA reads as TGCGCCAGCAGGAGAACACAGGGTGGCTACGAGCAGTACTTC.

The chain has TRBV14 and TRBJ2-7; no clear D. V was pared by 1 base and J by 2 bases, with 9 bases between. CDR3 length equals 14 residues. The germline V gene encodes CDR1 SGHDN and CDR2 FVKESK. CDR3 coding DNA: TGTGCCAGCAGCCAAGTTCATGGACCCTACGAGCAGTACTTC. It translates to CASSQVHGPYEQYF.

The chain carries TRBV10-3 and TRBJ2-1; D is possibly TRBD2 (6 bases). The V and J ends lost 6 bases and 0 bases respectively, with 9 bases between them. This CDR3 has 14 residues. CDR1 and CDR2 from the germline V gene are ENHRY and SYGVKD. CDR3 bases: TGTGCCATCAGGACCGGGAGCTCCTACAATGAGCAGTTCTTC. This encodes CAIRTGSSYNEQFF.

The chain carries TRBV7-2 and TRBJ2-1; 10 nucleotides agree with TRBD2. The CDR3 has 15 amino acids. Germline CDR1 reads SGHTA; CDR2 reads FQGNSA. J gave up 4 bases and V 7 bases, and 7 bases lay outside the gene matches. The CDR3 DNA is TGTGCCAGCATCGCCGGGACTAGCGATTACAATGAGCAGTTCTTC. Translated, it gives CASIAGTSDYNEQFF. Supplemented by reference TRBV7-2 and TRBJ2-1, the full variable domain reads GAGVSQSPSNKVTEKGKDVELRCDPISGHTALYWYRQSLGQGLEFLIYFQGNSAPDKSGLPSDRFSAERTGGSVSTLTIQRTQQEDSAVYLCASIAGTSDYNEQFFGPGTRLTVL.

The CDR3 bases are TGTGCCAGCAGCCAACGACCGCCGGGAACAAGAAGCACAGATACGCAGTATTTT. Amino acids: CASSQRPPGTRSTDTQYF. The V call is TRBV3-1, the J call TRBJ2-3; perhaps TRBD2 as D (5 bases). Germline CDR1 and CDR2: LGHDT and YNNKEL (reference sequence). Trimming removed 2 bases from V and 0 bases from J, with 18 bases in between. The CDR3 is made up of 18 amino acids.

In this sample, this clonotype turned up a few times. The chain employs TRBV10-2 and TRBJ2-3; 11 nucleotides align to TRBD1. The CDR3 runs to 15 residues. Germline V CDR1 and CDR2: WSHSY, SAAADI. The V segment lost 3 bases and the J segment 4 bases; nucleotides outside the gene matches: 3. Written as DNA, the CDR3 is TGCGCCAGCAGTGACGGACAGGGGGCTCCAGATACGCAGTATTTT. Translating it yields CASSDGQGAPDTQYF.